This record looks at one T cell receptor (beta chain) sequence and its context. This clone was seen only a few times. No antigen is known for it. The sample holds no much larger clone one base away, and base qualities are not on file. This entry comes from a study of STAT5B mutations in CD4+ large granular lymphocyte leukemia (dated by TCRdb to 2021 to 2024). Regarding the complete study: Among the healthy controls, the CDR3 'QG' motif was associated with a particular HLA allele. TCRbeta repertoires of CD4+ T-cell large granular lymphocyte leukemia patients were compared with those of healthy blood donors. Flow cytometry on FACSCanto II or FACSVerse confirmed that purified fractions exceeded 95% purity among lymphocytes. What the work shows at the level of the full study, not this receptor alone: TRBV06-family usage was enriched among the top patient clones (8/27) compared with healthy controls (2/35). The data were not HLA-matched, and the relatively small sample size could explain the higher clonality seen in CD4+ compared with CD8+ T-LGLL. Compared with healthy CD4+ repertoires, CD4-sorted patient repertoires appeared more clonal, and this difference remained even after the putative leukemic clones were removed. Main leukemic clonotypes were private to each patient, although approximately 26% appeared at low frequency in other patients' non-leukemic repertoires.

TCRbeta rearrangements were sequenced from genomic DNA using the immunoSEQ assay at survey resolution. On the authors' methods: In the TCR sequencing data, the lowest productive clonotype frequency that could be detected was 2.59 x 10-5. Only productive TCRbeta rearrangements, defined as complete and in-frame sequences, were included in the analyses. Sample clonality was computed as Simpson clonality in the immunoSEQ Analyzer version 3.0. Based on frequency, clones were grouped as very rare, small, medium, large (1-20%) or hyperexpanded (>20%). Generation probabilities were estimated with OLGA 1.2.3, V-gene circos plots were made with VDJtools, specificities were looked up in VDJdb, and CDR3 motifs were identified with GLIPH. The clones in this table, taken by TCRdb from immuneACCESS, are in-frame only. Not every clone is retained; where verified, under half of the shortfall comes from an unresolved V gene, and the cause of the rest is unknown. V and J calls and clone size are given by that table; D and trimming were obtained from the DNA. The table for this sample lists about 35,000 clones; around three quarters of them were counted only once. The ten top clones hold around 2.1% of the sample.

Taken from cysteine to phenylalanine, the CDR3 has 15 residues. This entry keeps only the CDR3 DNA: 45 bases, framed from base 1. The junction carries 19 bases between V and J, which are trimmed by 7 bases and 6 bases respectively. CDR1 is given as SNHLY and CDR2 as FYNNEI, both from the germline V gene. Buffy coats from 37 blood donors, supplied by the Finnish Red Cross blood service, were used as healthy controls. All TCR-sequenced material derived from peripheral blood: patient blood samples and healthy donor buffy coats. Peripheral blood mononuclear cells were isolated by Ficoll-Hypaque gradient centrifugation. Magnetic purification was used to isolate CD4+ cells from the buffy coats of the healthy controls. The Gentra Puregene Cell and Tissue kit was used for genomic DNA extraction, and quantification was performed on a Qubit 2.0 fluorometer.

Sequencing was carried out using CD4+ T cells from blood buffy coats. This TCR was recovered from a human donor in good health. The sequence links TRBV2 to TRBJ1-5; D gene: possibly TRBD1, on 6 matching bases. The CDR3 protein sequence reads: CASTLGRGVGQPQHF. Read as DNA, the sequence is TGTGCCAGCACCCTAGGGAGGGGGGTTGGTCAGCCCCAGCATTTT.